The next 5 T cell receptor beta chains were all read from a single sample in a study of Graves' ophthalmopathy and Graves' hyperthyroidism (dated by TCRdb to 2017 to 2018). Sequencing instrument: Illumina HiSeq 2000. For repertoire sequencing, the TCR beta CDR3 regions were amplified from RNA transcripts. A first-round RT-PCR used HTBI primers with the Qiagen OneStep RT-PCR kit, followed by a second-round multiplex PCR, size selection and purification. In-frame beta chains were kept once TCRdb had trimmed the public reads at Q25 with fastp and called clones with MiXCR. Rows with a matching CDR3 protein are joined into one entry that keeps the most common DNA and genes. This sample comprises fewer than 250,000 distinct CDR3 sequences, 25% to 30% of them detected only once. The ten largest make up over 7.5% of the sample. Material: peripheral blood. The receptors derive from a man in his fifties or sixties with Graves' ophthalmopathy. Donor details come from another sample of the same person, matched by shared clones.

By share, this clonotype ranks as medium-sized (0.01 to 0.1%). The CDR3 loop is CSVAGTGESQPQHF. The CDR3 DNA reads TGCAGCGTAGCCGGGACAGGGGAAAGTCAGCCCCAGCATTTT. The chain recombines TRBV29-1 with TRBJ1-5; 10 nucleotides match TRBD1. This CDR3 is 14 amino acids long. J gave up 6 bases and V 6 bases, and 8 bases lay outside the gene matches. The germline V gene encodes CDR1 SQVTM and CDR2 ANQGSEA. Combining the CDR3 with reference TRBV29-1 and TRBJ1-5 gives the whole variable domain SAVISQKPSRDICQRGTSLTIQCQVDSQVTMMFWYRQQPGQSLTLIATANQGSEATYESGFVIDKFPISRPNLTFSTLTVSNMSPEDSSIYLCSVAGTGESQPQHFGDGTRLSIL.

The sample holds many counts of this clonotype. The rearrangement uses TRBV29-1 and TRBJ2-7, with D perhaps given as TRBD1 or TRBD2 (5 bases each). V lost 1 base and J lost 6, with 13 bases in between. The length of the CDR3 is 13 residues. Germline V gene sequence: CDR1 SQVTM, CDR2 ANQGSEA. The CDR3 DNA reads TGCAGCGTTGAAGGGGAGCAGGGCGGCGAGCAGTACTTC. Translated: CSVEGEQGGEQYF.

V gene TRBV20-1 combines with J gene TRBJ1-6, with TRBD1 identical over 7 bases. The V segment lost 1 base and the J segment 7 bases; nucleotides outside the gene matches: 13. There are 17 residues in the CDR3. Germline CDR1 reads DFQATT; CDR2 reads SNEGSKA (reference sequence). CDR3 sequence: CSARVGRDSLTNSPLHF. CDR3 sequence (DNA): TGCAGTGCTAGAGTCGGCCGGGACAGTCTCACCAATTCACCCCTCCACTTT.

This clonotype appeared a single time. This chain uses TRBV27 with TRBJ2-4, with 8 positions matching TRBD2. This CDR3 has 14 residues. Germline-derived CDR1 and CDR2 are MNHEY and SMNVEV (reference sequence). The CDR3 nucleotides read TGTGCGAAGAGGCGGGAGGAGGCCAAAAACATTCAGTACTTC. Amino acid sequence: CAKRREEAKNIQYF.

Many counts were recorded for this clonotype. This rearrangement joins TRBV28 to TRBJ1-1; the match to TRBD1 covers 7 bases. The CDR3 runs 14 residues. The V gene end was trimmed by 5 bases and the J gene end by 7 bases; junction bases not matched to a gene: 10. Germline V gene lookup returns CDR1 MDHEN and CDR2 SYDVKM. The CDR3 sequence is CASSAEQGKGEAFF. The CDR3 DNA sequence: TGTGCCAGCAGTGCAGAACAGGGGAAGGGTGAAGCTTTCTTT.